What follows are 18 T cell receptor beta chains derived from one specimen sequenced in a study of cytomegalovirus exposure and HLA in healthy donors. This PCR relied on a set of 60 Vbeta primers and 13 Jbeta primers. Libraries were prepared by immunoSEQ multiplex PCR; TCRdb keeps only in-frame clonotypes and omits some of them. The sample shows about 170,000 clones, roughly three quarters of them seen only once. The source material was PBMCs. The receptors come from a woman in her forties or fifties in good health and CMV-seropositive.

The V and J genes are TRBV7-6 and TRBJ1-1; TRBD1 matches at 9 bases. Germline trimming cut 5 bases from V and 0 bases from J; bases unmatched to any gene: 10. CDR3 length equals 17 residues. The germline CDR1 and CDR2 sequences are SGHVS and FNYEAQ. CDR3 bases: TGTGCCAGCAGCCCCTACGGAGGGACAGGGATGAACACTGAAGCTTTCTTT. It yields the protein CASSPYGGTGMNTEAFF.

This chain links TRBV18 with TRBJ1-4; no clear D. The V gene lost 4 bases and the J gene lost 2 bases, with 14 bases spanning the gap. Germline assignment: CDR1 KGHSH and CDR2 LQKENI. This CDR3 contains 16 residues. The CDR3 nucleotides read TGTGCCAGCTCACTTCTGCTTGGGGAGACTAATGAAAAACTGTTTTTT. This gives the protein CASSLLLGETNEKLFF.

This clone was detected a few times. The chain is built from TRBV6-1 and TRBJ2-7; no reliable D call. Trimming cost V 2 bases and J 3 bases, with 11 bases left between them. In germline, CDR1 is MNHNS, CDR2 SASEGT. The CDR3 has 14 residues. The CDR3 is CASSETDSSYEQYF. Here the CDR3 DNA reads TGTGCCAGCAGTGAAACCGACTCTAGCTACGAGCAGTACTTC.

Comments on this clone: The sample contains more than one DNA sequence encoding this CDR3. The rearrangement uses TRBV6-5 and TRBJ2-7; 9 positions agree with TRBD1. This CDR3 comprises 15 residues. With 4 bases clipped from V and 2 bases from J, the junction kept 6 bases outside the gene matches. Germline V CDR1 and CDR2: MNHEY, SVGAGI. As DNA, the CDR3 is TGTGCCAGCAGTTCCCCTGGGACAGGGACCTACGAGCAGTACTTC. It encodes CASSSPGTGTYEQYF.

V usage is TRBV2 and J usage is TRBJ1-2, with TRBD1 as a possible D gene (5 bases). Germline V gene lookup returns CDR1 SNHLY and CDR2 FYNNEI. The CDR3 is made up of 13 amino acids. V lost 3 bases and J 4 bases, leaving 9 bases between the germline ends. Here the CDR3 DNA reads TGTGCCAGCAGTGAGTCAGGGATCTATGGCTACACCTTC. Translating it yields CASSESGIYGYTF.

The genes are TRBV6-1 and TRBJ1-1, with D possibly TRBD1 on 6 matching bases. The CDR3 contains 15 residues. The germline V and J ends were trimmed by 6 bases and 6 bases, with 20 bases remaining between them. CDR1 and CDR2 (germline): MNHNS, SASEGT. The CDR3 bases are TGTGCCAGCAGCAACCCCGGGACATATTTGGCTGAAGCTTTCTTT. As protein: CASSNPGTYLAEAFF.

In this sample, this clone turned up a few times. The J gene is TRBJ2-5, the V gene TRBV7-8; D call uncertain. V lost 0 bases to trimming and J lost 5 bases, with 7 bases between them. Germline CDR1 SGHVS, CDR2 FQNEAQ. The length of the CDR3 is 13 residues. The CDR3, as DNA: TGTGCCAGCAGCTTAGCTCCCGCGGAGACCCAGTACTTC. Encoded protein: CASSLAPAETQYF.

The sample holds one count of this clone. The chain carries TRBV7-9 and TRBJ2-7; D might be TRBD2 (6 bases). The germline V and J ends were trimmed by 1 base and 0 bases, with 13 bases remaining between them. Germline V lookup: CDR1 SEHNR, CDR2 FQNEAQ (reference sequence). The CDR3 totals 16 residues. The DNA of the CDR3 is TGTGCCAGCAGCTTAGTTGACGGGGGTCCCTCCTACGAGCAGTACTTC. Translated, it gives CASSLVDGGPSYEQYF. The full variable domain, completed using reference TRBV7-9 and TRBJ2-7, is DTGVSQNPRHKITKRGQNVTFRCDPISEHNRLYWYRQTLGQGPEFLTYFQNEAQLEKSRLLSDRFSAERPKGSFSTLEIQRTEQGDSAMYLCASSLVDGGPSYEQYFGPGTRLTVT.

This chain uses TRBV9 with TRBJ2-5; possibly TRBD2 for D (5 bases). The CDR3 sequence is 14 residues long. Trimming stripped 0 bases from V and 4 bases from J, with 10 bases between. CDR1 and CDR2 (germline): SGDLS, YYNGEE. CDR3 sequence reads: CASSVDPRGETQYF. The DNA of the CDR3 is TGTGCCAGCAGCGTAGACCCCCGGGGAGAGACCCAGTACTTC.

A single count supports this clone. V usage is TRBV9 and J usage is TRBJ1-2; 7 nucleotides match TRBD1. The J segment lost 6 bases and the V segment lost 3 bases, leaving 5 bases of the junction unmatched. Germline V CDR1 and CDR2: SGDLS, YYNGEE. This CDR3 comprises 13 residues. This chain's CDR3 is CASSARTGHGYTF. For the CDR3, the DNA is TGTGCCAGCAGCGCCCGGACAGGTCATGGCTACACCTTC.

In its sample, this clone was seen a few times. The chain employs TRBV7-2 and TRBJ1-4; TRBD1 is a possible D gene (5 bases). The germline gives CDR1 SGHTA, CDR2 FQGNSA. Deletions cut 3 bases from V and 6 bases from J, with 11 bases between. The CDR3 contains 14 residues. The chain's CDR3 is CASSFRWGDEKLFF. CDR3 bases: TGTGCCAGCAGCTTCCGATGGGGGGATGAAAAACTGTTTTTT.

In its sample, this clone was seen once. This CDR3 is also generated by other DNA sequences in the sample. The genes are TRBV28 and TRBJ2-7; 12 nucleotides match TRBD2. Germline-derived CDR1 and CDR2 are MDHEN and SYDVKM. Trimming removed 6 bases from V and 1 base from J; junction bases left unmatched: 4. The CDR3 sequence is 15 residues long. Written as DNA, the CDR3 is TGTGCCAGCAGAGGACTAGCGGGAAGTTCCTACGAGCAGTACTTC. The encoded protein is CASRGLAGSSYEQYF. Full variable domain (missing parts from reference TRBV28 and TRBJ2-7): DVKVTQSSRYLVKRTGEKVFLECVQDMDHENMFWYRQDPGLGLRLIYFSYDVKMKEKGDIPEGYSVSREKKERFSLILESASTNQTSMYLCASRGLAGSSYEQYFGPGTRLTVT.

This clone has only one observation. The J gene is TRBJ1-1, the V gene TRBV10-3; tentatively, D is TRBD1 (5 bases). The CDR3 contains 13 residues. The V and J ends lost 6 bases and 1 base respectively, with 9 bases between them. From germline, CDR1 is ENHRY and CDR2 SYGVKD. In DNA form, the CDR3 reads TGTGCCATCAGGGCACAGGAGAACACTGAAGCTTTCTTT. Its protein is CAIRAQENTEAFF.

V is TRBV4-3 and J is TRBJ2-5, with a tentative D call TRBD2 (5 bases). Trimming left V 4 bases short and J 5 bases short, with 11 bases between. CDR1 LGHNA and CDR2 YSLEER come from the germline V gene. The length of the CDR3 is 13 residues. The CDR3 region is CASSPRGYETQYF. The DNA of the CDR3 is TGCGCCAGCAGCCCCCGCGGGTACGAGACCCAGTACTTC.

The chain couples TRBV4-3 to TRBJ1-2, with 12 bases aligning to TRBD1. Germline-derived CDR1 and CDR2 are LGHNA and YSLEER. CDR3 size: 14 residues. The trim removed 3 bases at V and 8 bases at J, leaving 4 bases unmatched. The CDR3 nucleotides are TGCGCCAGCAGCCAGGGGACAGGGGGCAGGGGCTACACCTTC. Translation: CASSQGTGGRGYTF.

The chain uses TRBV5-1 and TRBJ1-1; D gene uncertain. The length of the CDR3 is 15 residues. Germline V gene sequence: CDR1 SGHRS, CDR2 YFSETQ. The ends were cut back, 5 bases at V and 1 base at J, with 15 bases in the middle. The CDR3 DNA follows: TGCGCCAGCAGTAGGAGAGTCCAGAAGAACACTGAAGCTTTCTTT. This encodes CASSRRVQKNTEAFF. The full variable domain, completed using reference TRBV5-1 and TRBJ1-1, is KAGVTQTPRYLIKTRGQQVTLSCSPISGHRSVSWYQQTPGQGLQFLFEYFSETQRNKGNFPGRFSGRQFSNSRSEMNVSTLELGDSALYLCASSRRVQKNTEAFFGQGTRLTVV.

The chain recombines TRBV4-3 with TRBJ1-2, with D possibly being TRBD1 (5 bases). CDR1 LGHNA and CDR2 YSLEER come from the germline V gene. Deletions cut 0 bases from V and 1 base from J, with 15 bases between. CDR3 length equals 17 residues. CDR3 sequence: CASSQDGPDRNNYGYTF. CDR3 bases: TGCGCCAGCAGCCAAGATGGGCCAGACAGAAATAACTATGGCTACACCTTC.

CDR3 DNA sequence: TGTGCCAGCAAAGAAGGACCGAGCGGGAGGGGGAAGTTCTTC. The encoded protein is CASKEGPSGRGKFF. The chain carries TRBV6-1 and TRBJ2-1, with 10 bases matching TRBD2. The CDR3 runs to 14 residues. Unmatched junction bases numbered 14, after V lost 7 bases and J lost 14 bases. Germline CDR1 is MNHNS and CDR2 is SASEGT.